One and the same sample provided the 32 T cell receptor beta chains below, sequenced in a study of T cells in Graves' hyperthyroidism and ophthalmopathy. Regions amplified from RNA transcripts were the TCR beta CDR3 regions. Using the HTBI primer set, a first-round RT-PCR was run on the TCR CDR3. TCRdb fed the multiplex PCR reads into MiXCR, producing one record per CDR3 protein. Of fewer than 650,000 distinct CDR3 sequences listed, approximately 14% are singletons. Sequencing was done on a sample of blood. Every receptor here comes from a woman aged 40 to 50 with Graves' ophthalmopathy.

This clonotype has a count of ten or more. This chain uses TRBV6-1 with TRBJ2-2; D gene uncertain. V was trimmed by 6 bases and J by 4 bases, leaving 12 bases between them. The germline CDR1 and CDR2 sequences are MNHNS and SASEGT. This CDR3 has 14 residues. The CDR3 spells CASSQHTLTGELFF. The CDR3 nucleotides read TGTGCCAGCAGCCAGCATACCCTCACCGGGGAGCTGTTTTTT.

This clonotype was seen at least ten times. This rearrangement joins TRBV2 to TRBJ2-7; D not certain. The V and J ends lost 7 bases and 0 bases respectively, with 13 bases between them. The germline CDR1 and CDR2 sequences are SNHLY and FYNNEI. The CDR3 is made up of 14 amino acids. DNA of the CDR3: TGTGCCAGCAAGGTGGGCGAGAGCTCCTACGAGCAGTACTTC. It codes for CASKVGESSYEQYF.

This clonotype was found many times. CDR3 DNA sequence: TGTGCCAGCAGTCGGGGACAGGACAATCAGCCCCAGCATTTT. Its protein product is CASSRGQDNQPQHF. The V and J genes are TRBV27 and TRBJ1-5; 8 nucleotides match TRBD1. The CDR3 has 14 residues. Germline V gene lookup returns CDR1 MNHEY and CDR2 SMNVEV (reference sequence). J was trimmed by 3 bases and V by 5 bases; bases with no gene match: 3.

This clonotype appeared many times. The chain combines TRBV6-5 with TRBJ1-1; TRBD1 agrees at 8 bases. Trimming at V came to 4 bases and at J to 4 bases, leaving 5 bases not matched to a gene. The germline gives CDR1 MNHEY, CDR2 SVGAGI. CDR3 size: 14 residues. CDR3 DNA: TGTGCCAGCAGTTGGGACAGGAGAATCACTGAAGCTTTCTTT. Translation gives CASSWDRRITEAFF.

The genes are TRBV14 and TRBJ2-5; D possibly corresponds to TRBD1 (5 bases). Between the trimmed V and J ends, which lost 3 bases and 7 bases, there was a span of 15 bases. Germline loops: CDR1 SGHDN, CDR2 FVKESK. The CDR3 is made up of 14 amino acids. CDR3 protein: CASSQTTATATQYF. CDR3 in DNA: TGTGCCAGCAGCCAGACGACAGCCACTGCGACCCAGTACTTC.

This clonotype showed up many times. The chain employs TRBV20-1 and TRBJ2-2; no reliable D call. The length of the CDR3 is 12 residues. Trimming took off 1 base at V and 0 bases at J, with 0 bases between the two ends. Germline lookup yields CDR1 DFQATT and CDR2 SNEGSKA (reference sequence). In DNA form, the CDR3 reads TGCAGTGCTAGAGCGAACACCGGGGAGCTGTTTTTT. Its translation: CSARANTGELFF.

The rearrangement joins TRBV18 to TRBJ1-1, with D hard to call. This CDR3 region has 13 residues. The V and J ends lost 8 bases and 5 bases respectively, with 15 bases between them. Germline loops: CDR1 KGHSH, CDR2 LQKENI. The CDR3: CASAVLVETEAFF. CDR3 DNA: TGTGCCAGCGCAGTACTAGTGGAGACTGAAGCTTTCTTT.

This clonotype has a count of ten or more. The CDR3 loop reads CASSWTLPGQGTYEQYF. DNA for the CDR3: TGTGCCAGCAGTTGGACACTGCCGGGACAGGGAACCTACGAGCAGTACTTC. The rearrangement uses TRBV6-5 and TRBJ2-7; 9 nucleotides align to TRBD1. V lost 4 bases and J lost 2; bases outside the gene matches: 12. Germline values: CDR1 MNHEY, CDR2 SVGAGI. The CDR3 has 17 residues.

The J gene is TRBJ2-7, the V gene TRBV10-3; 12 bases line up with TRBD1. V shed 4 bases, J shed 2 bases, and the junction held 3 bases outside the gene matches. Germline V gene lookup returns CDR1 ENHRY and CDR2 SYGVKD. The CDR3 extends over 15 amino acids. The CDR3 DNA is TGTGCCATCAGTGGGGGACAGGGGGCCACCTACGAGCAGTACTTC. Translating gives CAISGGQGATYEQYF.

This clonotype was seen at least ten times. V is TRBV12-3 or TRBV12-4 and J is TRBJ1-1; D is uncertain. The CDR3 consists of 12 residues. Trimming took off 5 bases at V and 1 base at J, with 5 bases between the two ends. The CDR3 DNA sequence: TGTGCCAGCAGTCAACCGAACACTGAAGCTTTCTTT. Amino acids: CASSQPNTEAFF.

This clonotype was recorded many times. The chain carries TRBV6-1 and TRBJ2-7; 8 nucleotides agree with TRBD2. The CDR3 consists of 14 residues. With 4 bases clipped from V and 6 bases from J, the junction kept 8 bases outside the gene matches. Germline CDR1 is MNHNS and CDR2 is SASEGT. CDR3 bases: TGTGCCAGCAGTGTCCTTCGGACTAGCCCCGAGCAGTACTTC. It specifies CASSVLRTSPEQYF.

The rearrangement joins TRBV11-1 to TRBJ2-2; 8 nucleotides align to TRBD2. The CDR3 contains 16 residues. V lost 4 bases and J lost 4; bases outside the gene matches: 8. Germline CDR1 SGHAT, CDR2 FQDESV (reference sequence). CDR3: CASSSSGTRTTGELFF. The DNA of the CDR3 is TGTGCCAGCAGCTCGTCCGGGACTAGGACCACCGGGGAGCTGTTTTTT.

This clonotype has ten or more counts. This rearrangement joins TRBV7-2 to TRBJ1-1; D unclear. The CDR3 consists of 14 residues. V lost 1 base, J lost 1 base, and 7 bases lay in between. Germline-derived CDR1 and CDR2 are SGHTA and FQGNSA. The CDR3 DNA is TGTGCCAGCAGCTTAGTAGTGGGGAACACTGAAGCTTTCTTT. Amino acid sequence: CASSLVVGNTEAFF. Complete variable domain (other parts from reference TRBV7-2 and TRBJ1-1): GAGVSQSPSNKVTEKGKDVELRCDPISGHTALYWYRQSLGQGLEFLIYFQGNSAPDKSGLPSDRFSAERTGGSVSTLTIQRTQQEDSAVYLCASSLVVGNTEAFFGQGTRLTVV.

V and J are TRBV5-1 and TRBJ2-2, with 7 positions matching TRBD2. Looked up from germline, CDR1 is SGHRS and CDR2 is YFSETQ. This CDR3 region has 16 residues. J lost 8 bases, V lost 4 bases, and 14 bases had no gene match. The CDR3 bases are TGCGCCAGCAGCCCCAGTGGGAGGGTCGGAACGGGGGAGCTGTTTTTT. Translation gives CASSPSGRVGTGELFF.

The V gene is TRBV6-1, the J gene TRBJ2-7; weak D call: TRBD1 (6 bases). CDR3 length: 15 amino acids. Germline V CDR1 and CDR2: MNHNS, SASEGT. Trimming cost V 6 bases and J 1 base, with 16 bases left between them. CDR3 DNA: TGTGCCAGCAGCACGAACCCGGACAGTTCCTACGAGCAGTACTTC. Protein sequence: CASSTNPDSSYEQYF.

The rearrangement links TRBV12-3 or TRBV12-4 to TRBJ2-5; 10 positions agree with TRBD2. The length of the CDR3 is 15 residues. The V gene end was trimmed by 8 bases and the J gene end by 3 bases; junction bases not matched to a gene: 9. The DNA for the CDR3 is TGTGCCAGCTCCCCCGGGACTAGCGAGGAAGAGACCCAGTACTTC. This translates into CASSPGTSEEETQYF.

Worth noting for this clonotype: One end of the junction does not line up with germline, which may come from a read error. J is TRBJ2-4 and V is TRBV5-1; maybe TRBD1 (6 bases). CDR3 length: 17 amino acids. The germline V gene has CDR1 SGHRS and CDR2 YFSETQ. The CDR3 reads CSSSLYGTLLAKNIQYF. The CDR3 DNA reads as TGCTCCAGCAGCTTGTATGGGACACTTCTAGCCAAAAACATTCAGTACTTC. Drawing the rest from reference TRBV5-1 and TRBJ2-4, the complete variable domain is KAGVTQTPRYLIKTRGQQVTLSCSPISGHRSVSWYQQTPGQGLQFLFEYFSETQRNKGNFPGRFSGRQFSNSRSEMNVSTLELGDSALYLCSSSLYGTLLAKNIQYFGAGTRLSVL.

This clonotype was seen repeatedly, ten times or more. The V gene is TRBV6-1, the J gene TRBJ2-5; D not certain. There are 12 residues in the CDR3. V was cut by 4 bases and J by 2 bases, with 5 bases left in between. The germline CDR1 and CDR2 sequences are MNHNS and SASEGT. CDR3 DNA sequence: TGTGCCAGCAGTGCCAATCAAGAGACCCAGTACTTC. The encoded protein is CASSANQETQYF.

This clonotype came up many times. The chain links TRBV7-9 to TRBJ2-7, with D tentatively TRBD1 or TRBD2 (5 bases each). CDR1 is SEHNR and CDR2 is FQNEAQ in the germline V gene (reference sequence). With 5 bases removed from V and 9 bases from J, the gap between germline ends came to 26 bases. The CDR3 contains 16 residues. The CDR3 spells CASSQAPGTILIRQYF. CDR3 DNA: TGTGCCAGCAGCCAAGCCCCCGGGACCATCCTTATACGGCAGTACTTC.

The chain joins TRBV18 to TRBJ1-1; unclear D gene. The ends were cut back, 6 bases at V and 5 bases at J, with 13 bases in the middle. CDR3 length: 13 residues. Germline V lookup: CDR1 KGHSH, CDR2 LQKENI. Here the CDR3 DNA reads TGTGCCAGCTCCCAAGGCCAGGAAACTGAAGCTTTCTTT. Its translation: CASSQGQETEAFF.

This clonotype was seen at least ten times. The chain is built from TRBV25-1 and TRBJ1-1; 12 nucleotides align to TRBD1. The trim removed 6 bases at V and 4 bases at J, leaving 15 bases unmatched. CDR1 and CDR2 (germline): MGHDK, SYGVNS. The CDR3 has 18 residues. In nucleotides, the CDR3 is TGTGCCAGCAGAGAAGCCGGGACAGGGGGCGGTTTTGTCACTGAAGCTTTCTTT. Translation gives CASREAGTGGGFVTEAFF.

In its sample, this clonotype was seen many times. The V and J genes are TRBV6-5 and TRBJ1-1, with TRBD1 identical over 8 bases. After removal of 3 bases from V and 7 bases from J, the junction contained 10 bases not matched to a gene. CDR3 length: 15 amino acids. CDR1 MNHEY and CDR2 SVGAGI come from the germline V gene. Written as DNA, the CDR3 is TGTGCCAGCAGTTATGACAGGGGCGTAAATTTTGAAGCTTTCTTT. Translation gives CASSYDRGVNFEAFF.

This clonotype has a handful of counts. One junction end disagrees with the germline gene, perhaps due to a read error. The CDR3 sequence: CASSLGWSDTQYF. The CDR3 DNA follows: TGTGCTAGCAGCTTAGGTTGGTCAGATACGCAGTATTTT. The chain couples TRBV7-7 to TRBJ2-3; D not certain. The CDR3 consists of 13 residues. Germline CDR1 SSHAT, CDR2 FNYEAQ (reference sequence).

This clonotype was detected many times. The rearrangement uses TRBV28 and TRBJ2-7; 7 nucleotides match TRBD2. The J segment lost 5 bases and the V segment lost 4 bases, leaving 2 bases of the junction unmatched. The CDR3 consists of 12 residues. Germline V CDR1 and CDR2: MDHEN, SYDVKM. Written as DNA, the CDR3 is TGTGCCAGCAGTTGGGAGGGGAACGAGCAGTACTTC. This gives the protein CASSWEGNEQYF.

This clonotype has a count of ten or more. The chain carries TRBV7-2 and TRBJ2-5; the match to TRBD1 covers 12 bases. V lost 5 bases and J lost 5; bases outside the gene matches: 6. This CDR3 comprises 15 residues. Per the germline V gene, CDR1 is SGHTA and CDR2 is FQGNSA. CDR3 sequence reads: CASSGDRGRLETQYF. Written as DNA, the CDR3 is TGTGCCAGCAGCGGGGACAGGGGGCGTCTTGAGACCCAGTACTTC. Supplemented by reference TRBV7-2 and TRBJ2-5, the full variable domain reads GAGVSQSPSNKVTEKGKDVELRCDPISGHTALYWYRQSLGQGLEFLIYFQGNSAPDKSGLPSDRFSAERTGGSVSTLTIQRTQQEDSAVYLCASSGDRGRLETQYFGPGTRLLVL.

This clonotype appeared many times. The V gene is TRBV6-4, the J gene TRBJ2-7; TRBD2 matches at 10 bases. Trimming cost V 5 bases and J 0 bases; bases outside gene matches: 10. CDR1 and CDR2 from the germline V gene are MRHNA and SNTAGT. The CDR3 extends over 17 amino acids. CDR3: CASSRASGGGSSYEQYF. For the CDR3, the DNA is TGTGCCAGCAGTAGGGCTAGCGGGGGCGGGAGCTCCTACGAGCAGTACTTC.

This clonotype was counted many times. The rearrangement uses TRBV28 and TRBJ2-7; D is unresolved. The germline CDR1 and CDR2 sequences are MDHEN and SYDVKM. Trimming took 6 bases from V and 0 from J, leaving 9 bases between them. This CDR3 has 13 residues. CDR3: CASRVDNSYEQYF. In DNA form, the CDR3 reads TGTGCCAGCAGGGTTGACAACTCCTACGAGCAGTACTTC.

V gene TRBV28 combines with J gene TRBJ2-5; TRBD1 might be the D (7 bases). Per the germline V gene, CDR1 is MDHEN and CDR2 is SYDVKM. V gave up 5 bases and J gave up 3 bases, with 10 bases separating them. The CDR3 sequence is 13 residues long. For the CDR3, the DNA is TGTGCCAGCAGTGCGGGACAGAAAGAGACCCAGTACTTC. It translates to CASSAGQKETQYF.

V and J are TRBV28 and TRBJ1-1, with 7 bases lining up with TRBD1. Looked up from germline, CDR1 is MDHEN and CDR2 is SYDVKM. With 8 bases clipped from V and 10 bases from J, the junction kept 10 bases outside the gene matches. The CDR3 has 12 residues. DNA of the CDR3: TGTGCCAGCCGCCAGCAGGGGGGGGGAGCTTTCTTT. Amino acid sequence: CASRQQGGGAFF.

This clonotype showed up many times. This chain joins TRBV2 and TRBJ2-5, with TRBD1 matching 10 bases. CDR1 is SNHLY and CDR2 is FYNNEI in the germline V gene. Trimming removed 6 bases from V and 3 bases from J; junction bases left unmatched: 7. The CDR3 runs to 15 residues. This chain's CDR3 is CASRDGTGVEETQYF. The CDR3 nucleotides read TGTGCCAGCAGGGACGGGACAGGGGTTGAAGAGACCCAGTACTTC.

This clonotype has at least ten counts. The chain employs TRBV28 and TRBJ2-7; D might be TRBD1 (6 bases). Trimming took off 3 bases at V and 2 bases at J, with 14 bases between the two ends. The CDR3 totals 15 residues. Germline loops: CDR1 MDHEN, CDR2 SYDVKM. CDR3 coding DNA: TGTGCCAGCAGTTTCAGGGGAACACTTACCTACGAGCAGTACTTC. This translates into CASSFRGTLTYEQYF.

This clonotype was seen just once. The CDR3 spells CASSQAGFGYTF. The CDR3 DNA is TGTGCCAGCAGCCAAGCAGGGTTTGGCTACACCTTC. The V gene is TRBV3-1, the J gene TRBJ1-2, with TRBD1 as a possible D gene (5 bases). V was shortened by 1 base and J by 7 bases, with 7 bases between the two germline ends. CDR1 LGHDT and CDR2 YNNKEL come from the germline V gene (reference sequence). The CDR3 loop spans 12 amino acids. Using reference TRBV3-1 and TRBJ1-2 for the parts outside the CDR3, the full variable domain is DTAVSQTPKYLVTQMGNDKSIKCEQNLGHDTMYWYKQDSKKFLKIMFSYNNKELIINETVPNRFSPKSPDKAHLNLHINSLELGDSAVYFCASSQAGFGYTFGSGTRLTVV.